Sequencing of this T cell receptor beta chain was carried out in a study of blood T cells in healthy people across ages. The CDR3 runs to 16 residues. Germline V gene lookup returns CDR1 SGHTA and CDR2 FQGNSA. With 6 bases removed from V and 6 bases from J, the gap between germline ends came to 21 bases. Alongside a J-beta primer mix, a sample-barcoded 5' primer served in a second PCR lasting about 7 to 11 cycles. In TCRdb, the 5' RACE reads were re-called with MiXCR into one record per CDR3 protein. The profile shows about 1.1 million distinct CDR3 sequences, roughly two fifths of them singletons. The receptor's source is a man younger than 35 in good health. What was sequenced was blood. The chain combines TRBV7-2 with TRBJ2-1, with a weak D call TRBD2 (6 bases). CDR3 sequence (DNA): TGTGCCAGCAGTAAATTCTGGGGGGTTGCAACCAATGAGCAGTTCTTC. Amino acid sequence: CASSKFWGVATNEQFF.